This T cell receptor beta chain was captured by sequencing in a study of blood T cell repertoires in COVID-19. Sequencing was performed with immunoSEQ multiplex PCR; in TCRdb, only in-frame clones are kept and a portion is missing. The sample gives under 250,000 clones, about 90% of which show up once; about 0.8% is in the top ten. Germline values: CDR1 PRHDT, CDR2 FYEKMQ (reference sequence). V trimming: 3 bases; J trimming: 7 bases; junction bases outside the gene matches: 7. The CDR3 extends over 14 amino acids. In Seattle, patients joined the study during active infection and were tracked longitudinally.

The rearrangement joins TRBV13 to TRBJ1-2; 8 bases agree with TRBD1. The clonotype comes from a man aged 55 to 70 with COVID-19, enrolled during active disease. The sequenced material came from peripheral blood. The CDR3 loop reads CASSFQGAKVGYTF. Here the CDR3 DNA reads TGTGCCAGCAGCTTCCAGGGGGCCAAGGTTGGCTACACCTTC. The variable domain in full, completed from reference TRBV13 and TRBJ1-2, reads AAGVIQSPRHLIKEKRETATLKCYPIPRHDTVYWYQQGPGQDPQFLISFYEKMQSDKGSIPDRFSAQQFSDYHSELNMSSLELGDSALYFCASSFQGAKVGYTFGSGTRLTVV.